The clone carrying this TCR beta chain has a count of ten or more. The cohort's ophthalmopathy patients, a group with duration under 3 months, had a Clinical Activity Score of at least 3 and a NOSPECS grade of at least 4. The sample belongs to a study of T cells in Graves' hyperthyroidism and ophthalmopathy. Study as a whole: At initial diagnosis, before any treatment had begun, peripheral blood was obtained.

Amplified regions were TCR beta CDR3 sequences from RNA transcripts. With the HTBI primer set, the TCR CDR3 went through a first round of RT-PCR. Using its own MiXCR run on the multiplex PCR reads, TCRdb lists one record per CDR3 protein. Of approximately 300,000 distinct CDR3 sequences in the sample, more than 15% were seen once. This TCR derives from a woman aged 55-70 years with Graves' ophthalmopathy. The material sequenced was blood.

In DNA form, the CDR3 reads TGTGCCACCAGCTTAGCGGGGTCCGCTCACAATGAGCAGTTCTTC. Its translation: CATSLAGSAHNEQFF. The gene calls are TRBV24-1 and TRBJ2-1; 8 bases line up with TRBD2. The CDR3 is 15 amino acids. Germline loops: CDR1 KGHDR, CDR2 SFDVKD. Trimming at V came to 7 bases and at J to 5 bases, leaving 9 bases not matched to a gene.